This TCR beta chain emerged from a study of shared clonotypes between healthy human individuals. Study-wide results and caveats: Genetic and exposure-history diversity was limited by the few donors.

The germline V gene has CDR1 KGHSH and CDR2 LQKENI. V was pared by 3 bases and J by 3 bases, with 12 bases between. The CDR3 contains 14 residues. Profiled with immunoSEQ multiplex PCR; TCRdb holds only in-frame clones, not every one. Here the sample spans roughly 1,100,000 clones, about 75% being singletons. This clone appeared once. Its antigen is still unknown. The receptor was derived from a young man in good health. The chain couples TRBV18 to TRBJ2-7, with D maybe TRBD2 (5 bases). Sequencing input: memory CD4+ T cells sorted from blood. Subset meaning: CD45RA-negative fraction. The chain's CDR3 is CASSPGGGDYEQYF. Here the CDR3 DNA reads TGTGCCAGCTCACCCGGTGGAGGTGACTACGAGCAGTACTTC.